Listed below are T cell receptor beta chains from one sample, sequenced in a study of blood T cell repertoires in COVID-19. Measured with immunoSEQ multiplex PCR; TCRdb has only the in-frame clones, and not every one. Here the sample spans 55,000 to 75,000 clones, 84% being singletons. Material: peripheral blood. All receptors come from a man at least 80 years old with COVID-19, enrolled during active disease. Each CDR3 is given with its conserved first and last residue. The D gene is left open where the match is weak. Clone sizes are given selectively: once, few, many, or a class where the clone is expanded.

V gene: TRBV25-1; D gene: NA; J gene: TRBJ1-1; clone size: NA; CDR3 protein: CASSPQRGYTEAFF; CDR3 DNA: TGTGCCAGCAGCCCCCAGCGGGGTTACACTGAAGCTTTCTTT
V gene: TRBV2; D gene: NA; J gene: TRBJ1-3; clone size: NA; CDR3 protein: CASSESNTMWGNTIYF; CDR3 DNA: TGTGCCAGCAGTGAATCGAACACGATGTGGGGAAACACCATATATTTT
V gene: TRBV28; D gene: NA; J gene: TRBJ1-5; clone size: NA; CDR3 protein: CASYQAGENQPQHF; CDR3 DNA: TGTGCCAGCTACCAGGCGGGGGAAAATCAGCCCCAGCATTTT
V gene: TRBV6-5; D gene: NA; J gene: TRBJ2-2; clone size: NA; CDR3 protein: CASRTTRRASGELFF; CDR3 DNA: TGTGCCAGCAGAACGACCCGGCGGGCTTCCGGGGAGCTGTTTTTT
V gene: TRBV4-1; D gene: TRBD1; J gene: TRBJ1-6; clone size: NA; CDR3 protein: CASSQVRGAGDSPLHF; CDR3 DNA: TGCGCCAGCAGCCAAGTCAGGGGGGCAGGGGATTCACCCCTCCACTTT
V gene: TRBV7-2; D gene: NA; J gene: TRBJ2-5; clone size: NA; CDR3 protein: CASSLGSQETQYF; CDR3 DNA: TGTGCCAGCAGCTTAGGCAGCCAAGAGACCCAGTACTTC
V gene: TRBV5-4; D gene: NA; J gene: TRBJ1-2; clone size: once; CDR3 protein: CASSFNLGAVYTF; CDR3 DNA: TGTGCCAGCAGCTTTAACCTAGGGGCCGTCTACACCTTC
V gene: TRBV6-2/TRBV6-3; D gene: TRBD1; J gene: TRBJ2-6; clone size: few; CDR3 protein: CASSSGQGFSGANVLTF; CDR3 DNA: TGTGCCAGCAGTTCGGGACAGGGTTTCTCTGGGGCCAACGTCCTGACTTTC
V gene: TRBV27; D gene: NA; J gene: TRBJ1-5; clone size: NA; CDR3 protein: CASSRDYGNQPQHF; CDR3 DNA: TGTGCCAGCAGTCGGGACTATGGCAATCAGCCCCAGCATTTT
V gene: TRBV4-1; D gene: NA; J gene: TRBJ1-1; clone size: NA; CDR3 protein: CASSQVTRWSQQAFF; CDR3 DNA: TGCGCCAGCAGCCAAGTCACGCGGTGGTCTCAGCAAGCTTTCTTT
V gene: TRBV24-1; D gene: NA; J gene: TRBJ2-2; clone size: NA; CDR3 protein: CATRSTVNTGELFF; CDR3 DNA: TGTGCCACCAGATCGACAGTGAACACCGGGGAGCTGTTTTTT
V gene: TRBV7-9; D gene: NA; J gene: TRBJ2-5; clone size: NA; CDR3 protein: CASSPEQPQYF; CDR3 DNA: TGTGCCAGCAGCCCGGAGCAGCCCCAGTACTTC
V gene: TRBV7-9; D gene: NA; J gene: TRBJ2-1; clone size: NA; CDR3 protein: CASPSLSGGEQFF; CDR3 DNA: TGTGCCAGCCCCTCTCTGAGCGGAGGTGAGCAGTTCTTC
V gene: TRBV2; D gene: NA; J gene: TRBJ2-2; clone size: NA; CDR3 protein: CASSAVEPTNTGELFF; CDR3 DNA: TGTGCCAGCAGCGCGGTAGAACCTACGAACACCGGGGAGCTGTTTTTT
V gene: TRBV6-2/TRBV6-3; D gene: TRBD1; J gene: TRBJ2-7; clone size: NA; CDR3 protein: CASSYSTGVYEQYF; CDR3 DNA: TGTGCCAGCAGTTACTCGACAGGGGTCTACGAGCAGTACTTC
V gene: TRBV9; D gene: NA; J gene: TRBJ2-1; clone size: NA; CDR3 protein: CASSPSGGPLDEQFF; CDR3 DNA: TGTGCCAGCAGCCCATCCGGGGGGCCCCTCGATGAGCAGTTCTTC
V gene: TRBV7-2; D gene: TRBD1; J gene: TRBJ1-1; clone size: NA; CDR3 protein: CASSPRTGASNTEAFF; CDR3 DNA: TGTGCCAGCAGCCCGAGGACAGGGGCGTCGAACACTGAAGCTTTCTTT
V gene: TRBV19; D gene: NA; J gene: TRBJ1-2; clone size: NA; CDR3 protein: CASSIGAGLSIF; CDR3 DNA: TGTGCCAGTAGTATCGGCGCAGGGCTTTCCATCTTC
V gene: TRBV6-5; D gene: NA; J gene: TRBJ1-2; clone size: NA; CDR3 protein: CASSYDPRGIYGYTF; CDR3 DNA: TGTGCCAGCAGTTACGATCCCAGGGGTATCTATGGCTACACCTTC
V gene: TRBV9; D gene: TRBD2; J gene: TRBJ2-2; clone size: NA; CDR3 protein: CASSVGTSGIAGELFF; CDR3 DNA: TGTGCCAGCAGCGTTGGGACTAGCGGGATCGCCGGGGAGCTGTTTTTT
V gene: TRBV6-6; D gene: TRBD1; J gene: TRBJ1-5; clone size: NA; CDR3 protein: CASSTGDYQPQHF; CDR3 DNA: TGTGCCAGCAGTACAGGGGATTATCAGCCCCAGCATTTT
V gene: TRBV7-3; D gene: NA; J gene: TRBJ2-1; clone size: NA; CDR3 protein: CASSLRVYNEQFF; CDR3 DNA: TGTGCCAGCAGCTTACGGGTGTACAATGAGCAGTTCTTC
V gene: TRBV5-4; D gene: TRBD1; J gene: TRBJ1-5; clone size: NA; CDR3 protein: CASSLGGQRNQPQHF; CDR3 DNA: TGTGCCAGCAGCTTGGGGGGACAGAGGAATCAGCCCCAGCATTTT
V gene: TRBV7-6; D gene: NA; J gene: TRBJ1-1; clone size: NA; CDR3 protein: CASSLGSGDTEAFF; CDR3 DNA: TGTGCCAGCAGCTTAGGGTCCGGGGACACTGAAGCTTTCTTT
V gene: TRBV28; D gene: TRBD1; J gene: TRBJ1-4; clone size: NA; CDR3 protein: CASFDRGREKLFF; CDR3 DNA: TGTGCCAGCTTCGACAGGGGGCGGGAAAAACTGTTTTTT
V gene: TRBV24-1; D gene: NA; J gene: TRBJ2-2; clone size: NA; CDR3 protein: CATSEKDSSIRNTGELFF; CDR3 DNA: TGTGCCACCAGTGAGAAGGACAGCTCAATAAGGAACACCGGGGAGCTGTTTTTT